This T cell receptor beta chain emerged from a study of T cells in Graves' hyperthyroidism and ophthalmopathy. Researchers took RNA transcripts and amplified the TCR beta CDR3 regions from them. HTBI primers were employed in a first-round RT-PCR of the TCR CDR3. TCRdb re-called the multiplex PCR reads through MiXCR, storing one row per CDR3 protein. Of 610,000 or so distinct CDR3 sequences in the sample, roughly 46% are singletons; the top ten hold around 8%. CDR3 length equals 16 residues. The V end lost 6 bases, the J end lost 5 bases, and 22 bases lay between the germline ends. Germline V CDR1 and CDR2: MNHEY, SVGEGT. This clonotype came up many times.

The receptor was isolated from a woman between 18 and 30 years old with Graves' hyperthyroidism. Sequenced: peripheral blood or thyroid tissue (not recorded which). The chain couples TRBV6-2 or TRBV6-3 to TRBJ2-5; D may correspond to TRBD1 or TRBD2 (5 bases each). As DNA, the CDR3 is TGTGCCAGCAGAAGCAGGGACCTTCGGGGAAGGGAGACCCAGTACTTC. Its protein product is CASRSRDLRGRETQYF.